What follows is one TCR beta chain and its context. The source of the sample is a study of technical replicates of blood from several donors. J lost 3 bases, V lost 1 base, and 3 bases had no gene match. This CDR3 spans 15 amino acids. Germline assignment: CDR1 SGHDN and CDR2 FVKESK. Produced via immunoSEQ multiplex PCR; TCRdb's table is partial and in-frame only. The table lists some 87,000 clones, 95% to 98% of them singletons, with less than 0.2% in the top ten. The chain links TRBV14 to TRBJ2-7; 10 positions match TRBD2. The sample consisted of T cells isolated from PBMCs. The sequence was collected from a human donor in good health. Written as DNA, the CDR3 is TGTGCCAGCAGCCAAGCTAGCGGGGGTTTCTACGAGCAGTACTTC. It translates to CASSQASGGFYEQYF.